This passage covers 19 T cell receptor beta chains from one sample sequenced in a study of T cell responses to AZD1222 COVID-19 vaccine. Generated by immunoSEQ multiplex PCR, the TCRdb table keeps only in-frame clones and is missing some. The profile covers around 150,000 clones, with roughly 90% appearing a single time and 1.5% to 2% taken by the ten largest. The specimen was peripheral blood, collected on day 0 of AZD1222 vaccination. These receptors were taken from an adult in good health.

The genes are TRBV7-9 and TRBJ1-2; perhaps TRBD1 as D (5 bases). Trimming cost V 5 bases and J 12 bases, with 19 bases left between them. Germline V gene lookup returns CDR1 SEHNR and CDR2 FQNEAQ (reference sequence). The CDR3 totals 13 residues. In DNA form, the CDR3 reads TGTGCCAGCAGCCCCCAAGGGAGGGGTAATCACACCTTC. Its protein is CASSPQGRGNHTF.

The chain has TRBV5-1 and TRBJ2-7; weak D call: TRBD2 (6 bases). This CDR3 comprises 16 residues. V lost 4 bases, J lost 1 base, and 18 bases lay in between. The germline V gene encodes CDR1 SGHRS and CDR2 YFSETQ. The CDR3 DNA follows: TGCGCCAGCAGCGGGGGACTCGCGATGGCGTCCTACGAGCAGTACTTC. It yields the protein CASSGGLAMASYEQYF. Filled out from reference TRBV5-1 and TRBJ2-7, the complete variable domain reads KAGVTQTPRYLIKTRGQQVTLSCSPISGHRSVSWYQQTPGQGLQFLFEYFSETQRNKGNFPGRFSGRQFSNSRSEMNVSTLELGDSALYLCASSGGLAMASYEQYFGPGTRLTVT.

The V and J genes are TRBV5-4 and TRBJ2-7; the match to TRBD2 covers 11 bases. The CDR3 sequence is 16 residues long. The V gene's germline CDR1 is SGHNT and CDR2 YYREEE (reference sequence). The V segment lost 5 bases and the J segment 5 bases; nucleotides outside the gene matches: 12. For the CDR3, the DNA is TGTGCCAGCAGTCGCCTCTTAGCGGGGGGGCTACACGAGCAGTACTTC. Protein sequence: CASSRLLAGGLHEQYF.

The rearrangement links TRBV5-4 to TRBJ1-6; no firm D call. The germline CDR1 and CDR2 sequences are SGHNT and YYREEE (reference sequence). CDR3 length equals 15 residues. V lost 4 bases and J lost 6, with 14 bases in between. The CDR3 spells CASSLDGRGNSPLHF. DNA for the CDR3: TGTGCCAGCAGCCTTGACGGACGGGGTAATTCACCCCTCCACTTT.

V and J are TRBV9 and TRBJ1-3; D ambiguous. This CDR3 is built from 12 residues. Trimming removed 7 bases from V and 5 bases from J, with 10 bases in between. Germline CDR1 SGDLS, CDR2 YYNGEE. CDR3 region: CASGPGRNTIYF. The DNA for the CDR3 is TGTGCCAGCGGCCCGGGGAGAAACACCATATATTTT.

The gene calls are TRBV15 and TRBJ1-4; TRBD1 aligns across 11 bases. J lost 10 bases, V lost 8 bases, and 9 bases had no gene match. The CDR3 covers 14 residues. Per the germline V gene, CDR1 is LNHNV and CDR2 is YYDKDF (reference sequence). CDR3 in amino acids: CATSAPGQGGKLFF. CDR3 DNA: TGTGCCACCTCGGCACCGGGACAGGGGGGAAAACTGTTTTTT.

In the case of this clone: The same CDR3 can be traced to other DNA sequences in this sample. The chain uses TRBV9 and TRBJ1-1, with D maybe TRBD1 (5 bases). This CDR3 has 13 residues. Germline CDR1 SGDLS, CDR2 YYNGEE. V gave up 3 bases and J gave up 1 base, with 7 bases separating them. In DNA, the CDR3 is TGTGCCAGCAGCGGAGGACAGAACACTGAAGCTTTCTTT. This gives the protein CASSGGQNTEAFF. Full variable domain (rest looked up from reference TRBV9 and TRBJ1-1): DSGVTQTPKHLITATGQRVTLRCSPRSGDLSVYWYQQSLDQGLQFLIQYYNGEERAKGNILERFSAQQFPDLHSELNLSSLELGDSALYFCASSGGQNTEAFFGQGTRLTVV.

The CDR3 is CASSRGVGPQHF. The CDR3 DNA reads as TGTGCCAGTAGTAGGGGAGTGGGGCCCCAGCATTTT. The chain has TRBV19 and TRBJ1-5; D remains unclear. V was clipped by 4 bases and J by 9 bases, with 10 bases between them. Germline-derived CDR1 and CDR2 are LNHDA and SQIVND (reference sequence). The CDR3 is 12 amino acids.

V usage is TRBV28 and J usage is TRBJ2-1, with 9 bases matching TRBD1. This CDR3 has 15 residues. Trimming at V came to 3 bases and at J to 8 bases, leaving 8 bases not matched to a gene. Germline-derived CDR1 and CDR2 are MDHEN and SYDVKM. CDR3: CASSFPRTGADEQFF. CDR3 bases: TGTGCCAGCAGTTTCCCAAGGACAGGGGCGGATGAGCAGTTCTTC.

V is TRBV2 and J is TRBJ1-2, with a tentative D call TRBD1 (5 bases). Between the trimmed V and J ends, which lost 4 bases and 8 bases, there was a span of 20 bases. Germline lookup yields CDR1 SNHLY and CDR2 FYNNEI. The CDR3 has 15 residues. The CDR3 loop is CASSVRQSPWEGYTF. The CDR3 DNA is TGTGCCAGCAGTGTACGACAGTCTCCCTGGGAAGGCTACACCTTC.

This chain joins TRBV11-2 and TRBJ2-3; 9 nucleotides match TRBD1. Germline assignment: CDR1 SGHAT and CDR2 FQNNGV. The CDR3 spans 16 residues. V was pared by 5 bases and J by 6 bases, with 12 bases of the junction left unmatched. CDR3 protein: CASSPLTGGFGDTQYF. The CDR3 region has the DNA TGTGCCAGCAGCCCACTAACAGGGGGCTTTGGGGATACGCAGTATTTT.

The chain employs TRBV6-5 and TRBJ1-1, with a possible D match to TRBD1 (5 bases). Germline V gene data show CDR1 as MNHEY and CDR2 as SVGAGI. V shed 1 base and J shed 3 bases, with 12 bases lying between them. The length of the CDR3 is 15 residues. The CDR3 DNA follows: TGTGCCAGCAGTTACTTGGCCCAGGGTGACACTGAAGCTTTCTTT. Its translation: CASSYLAQGDTEAFF.

This sequence joins TRBV6-1 and TRBJ2-2, with D hard to call. The CDR3 spans 14 residues. The germline gives CDR1 MNHNS, CDR2 SASEGT. V was cut by 0 bases and J by 5 bases, with 7 bases left in between. CDR3 nucleotide sequence: TGTGCCAGCAGTGAAGCTCGTAGAACCGGGGAGCTGTTTTTT. Translating gives CASSEARRTGELFF.

This clone was seen only once. The gene calls are TRBV5-1 and TRBJ2-5; D assignment may be TRBD1 or TRBD2 (5 bases each). Germline V gene sequence: CDR1 SGHRS, CDR2 YFSETQ. V dropped 2 bases and J dropped 5 bases, with 10 bases sitting between them. This CDR3 region has 13 residues. CDR3 region: CASSFQGAETQYF. The CDR3 bases are TGCGCCAGCAGCTTCCAGGGAGCGGAGACCCAGTACTTC.

CDR3 region: CASSTQAYNEQFF. The CDR3, as DNA: TGTGCCAGCAGCACACAAGCCTACAATGAGCAGTTCTTC. The chain couples TRBV7-2 to TRBJ2-1; D remains unclear. The CDR3 length is 13 residues. Germline V CDR1 and CDR2: SGHTA, FQGNSA. V gave up 5 bases and J gave up 2 bases, with 7 bases separating them. The whole variable domain, remainder taken from reference TRBV7-2 and TRBJ2-1, is GAGVSQSPSNKVTEKGKDVELRCDPISGHTALYWYRQSLGQGLEFLIYFQGNSAPDKSGLPSDRFSAERTGGSVSTLTIQRTQQEDSAVYLCASSTQAYNEQFFGPGTRLTVL.

The chain employs TRBV14 and TRBJ1-2; the match to TRBD1 covers 8 bases. Germline V gene lookup returns CDR1 SGHDN and CDR2 FVKESK. Trimming at V came to 0 bases and at J to 4 bases, leaving 7 bases not matched to a gene. The CDR3 has 16 residues. DNA of the CDR3: TGTGCCAGCAGCCAAGATATTGGGGACAGGAGCTATGGCTACACCTTC. This codes for CASSQDIGDRSYGYTF.

The chain employs TRBV28 and TRBJ2-7; TRBD1 might be the D (6 bases). The V gene's germline CDR1 is MDHEN and CDR2 SYDVKM. V lost 1 base, J lost 10 bases, and 8 bases lay in between. The length of the CDR3 is 11 residues. CDR3 region: CASSLYRVQYF. The CDR3 nucleotides are TGTGCCAGCAGTTTATACAGGGTACAGTACTTC.

The J gene is TRBJ2-1, the V gene TRBV9; 10 bases map to TRBD2. V was clipped by 4 bases and J by 5 bases; unmatched bases: 12. Germline CDR1 SGDLS, CDR2 YYNGEE. The CDR3 contains 17 residues. CDR3 nucleotide sequence: TGTGCCAGCAGCCCAGTGACTAGCGGGTTTGGCCACAATGAGCAGTTCTTC. It encodes CASSPVTSGFGHNEQFF.

The J gene is TRBJ2-7, the V gene TRBV5-1, with 8 bases that match TRBD1. V was pared by 4 bases and J by 3 bases, with 9 bases of the junction left unmatched. CDR3 length: 15 residues. The germline gives CDR1 SGHRS, CDR2 YFSETQ. CDR3 in DNA: TGCGCCAGCAGCGTGGGACAGGCCAGGATCTACGAGCAGTACTTC. Translating gives CASSVGQARIYEQYF.